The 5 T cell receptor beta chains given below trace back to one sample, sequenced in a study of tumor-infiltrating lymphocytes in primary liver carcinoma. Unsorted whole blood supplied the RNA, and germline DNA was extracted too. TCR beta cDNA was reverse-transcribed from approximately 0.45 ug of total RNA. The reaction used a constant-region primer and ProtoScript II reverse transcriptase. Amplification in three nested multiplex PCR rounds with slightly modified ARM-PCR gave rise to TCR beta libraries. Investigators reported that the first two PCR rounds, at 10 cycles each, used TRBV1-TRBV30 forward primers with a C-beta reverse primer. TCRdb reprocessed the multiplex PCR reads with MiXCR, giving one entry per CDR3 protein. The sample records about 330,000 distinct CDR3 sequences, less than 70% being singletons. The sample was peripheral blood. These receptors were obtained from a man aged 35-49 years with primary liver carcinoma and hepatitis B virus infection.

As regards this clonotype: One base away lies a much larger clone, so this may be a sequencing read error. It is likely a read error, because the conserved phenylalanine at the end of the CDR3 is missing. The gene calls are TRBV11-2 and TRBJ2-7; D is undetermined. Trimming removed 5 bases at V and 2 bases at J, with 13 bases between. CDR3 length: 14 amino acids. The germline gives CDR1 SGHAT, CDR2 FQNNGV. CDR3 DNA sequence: TGTGCCAGCAGCCCCCAGTATTCGGCCTACGAGCAGTACCTC. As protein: CASSPQYSAYEQYL.

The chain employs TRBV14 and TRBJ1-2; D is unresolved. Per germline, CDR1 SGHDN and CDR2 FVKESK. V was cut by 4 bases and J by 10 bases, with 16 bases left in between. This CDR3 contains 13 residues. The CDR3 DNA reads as TGTGCCAGCAGCCCATCCCATGGACGGATCTACACCTTC. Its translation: CASSPSHGRIYTF.

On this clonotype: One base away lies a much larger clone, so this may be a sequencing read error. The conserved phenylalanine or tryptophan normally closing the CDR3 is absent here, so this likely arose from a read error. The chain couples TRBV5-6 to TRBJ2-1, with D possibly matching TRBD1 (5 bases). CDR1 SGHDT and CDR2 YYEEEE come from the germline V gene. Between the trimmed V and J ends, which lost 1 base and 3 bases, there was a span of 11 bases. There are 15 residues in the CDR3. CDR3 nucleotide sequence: TGTGCCAGCAGCTTGTTAATCCAGGGCTACAATGAGCAGTTCTTA. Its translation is CASSLLIQGYNEQFL.

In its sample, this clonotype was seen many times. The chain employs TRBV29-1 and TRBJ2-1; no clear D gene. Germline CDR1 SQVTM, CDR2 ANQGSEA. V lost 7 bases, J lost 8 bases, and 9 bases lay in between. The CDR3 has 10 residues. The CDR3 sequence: CSAGVDEQFF. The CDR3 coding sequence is TGCAGCGCCGGCGTAGATGAGCAGTTCTTC.

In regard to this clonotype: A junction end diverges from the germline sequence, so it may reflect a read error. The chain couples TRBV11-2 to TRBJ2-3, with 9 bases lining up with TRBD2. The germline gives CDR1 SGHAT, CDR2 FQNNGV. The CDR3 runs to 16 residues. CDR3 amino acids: CASSSERAGGADTQYF. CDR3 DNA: TGTGCCAGCAGCTCAGAGCGCGCGGGAGGGGCAGATACGCAATATTTT.